This T cell receptor (beta chain) was sequenced during a study of blood T cells in healthy people across ages. The CDR3 is made up of 15 amino acids. The V segment lost 7 bases and the J segment 6 bases; nucleotides outside the gene matches: 12. Then a second PCR, running about 7 to 11 cycles, was carried out with a sample-barcoded 5' primer and a J-beta primer mix. Per sample, CDR3-containing paired-end reads numbered at least 2.5 million. TCRdb recomputed calls from the 5' RACE reads with MiXCR, one row per CDR3 protein. The sample shows 1.5 million to 2 million distinct CDR3 sequences, under 30% of them seen only once. This clonotype was counted between two and nine times.

This chain uses TRBV12-3 or TRBV12-4 with TRBJ2-3; 8 bases fit TRBD2. The receptor's source is a woman aged 30 to 39 in good health. The material sequenced was blood. The CDR3 here is CASTRGRREDDTQYF. The CDR3 DNA is TGTGCCAGCACCCGAGGACGGCGGGAGGATGATACGCAGTATTTT.